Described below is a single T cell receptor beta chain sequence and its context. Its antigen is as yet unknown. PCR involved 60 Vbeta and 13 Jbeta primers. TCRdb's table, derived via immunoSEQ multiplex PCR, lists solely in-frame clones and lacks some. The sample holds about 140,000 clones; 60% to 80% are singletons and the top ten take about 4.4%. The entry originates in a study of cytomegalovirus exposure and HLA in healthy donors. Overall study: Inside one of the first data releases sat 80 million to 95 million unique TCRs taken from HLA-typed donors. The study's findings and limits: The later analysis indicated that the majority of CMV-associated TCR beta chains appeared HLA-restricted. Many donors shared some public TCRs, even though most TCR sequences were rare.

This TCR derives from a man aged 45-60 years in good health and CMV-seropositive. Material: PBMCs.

CDR3 nucleotide sequence: TGTGCCAGCAGTTGGCAGGGCAATCAGCCCCAGCATTTT. Its translation is CASSWQGNQPQHF. The chain combines TRBV27 with TRBJ1-5; D gene ambiguous. Germline CDR1 reads MNHEY; CDR2 reads SMNVEV (reference sequence). Between the trimmed V and J ends, which lost 4 bases and 2 bases, there was a span of 6 bases. The CDR3 covers 13 residues.